This entry features one T cell receptor (beta chain) sequence. The target antigen is unknown. The germline V gene has CDR1 SGHTA and CDR2 FQGNSA. This CDR3 contains 12 residues. The V end lost 5 bases, the J end lost 8 bases, and 10 bases lay between the germline ends. The source of the sample is a study of beta chain features in type 1 diabetes. The study's findings and limits: There was a moderate but significant shortening of TCRB CDR3s in all four CD4+ subsets of Type 1 diabetes patients.

One heparinised blood draw, averaging about 116 mL, came from each donor. Based on CD45RO/CCR7/CD25/CD127/CD95/CD27, CD4+ regulatory, stem cell-like memory, naive and central memory cells were sorted. Purities over 98% were achieved in all sorted populations. Isolated RNA was reverse transcribed in full, so expressed TCRB transcripts were sequenced. Clones were sequenced by immunoSEQ multiplex PCR, and TCRdb holds only the in-frame ones, with some missing. The data contain roughly 350,000 clones, 8% to 10% of them singletons. The chain is built from TRBV7-2 and TRBJ2-1; D is unclear. This clonotype was obtained from a man younger than 40 with type 1 diabetes. The sample consisted of central memory CD4+ T cells from blood. The chain's CDR3 is CASSPARDEQFF. Written as DNA, the CDR3 is TGTGCCAGCAGCCCTGCCCGGGATGAGCAGTTCTTC. Supplemented by reference TRBV7-2 and TRBJ2-1, the full variable domain reads GAGVSQSPSNKVTEKGKDVELRCDPISGHTALYWYRQSLGQGLEFLIYFQGNSAPDKSGLPSDRFSAERTGGSVSTLTIQRTQQEDSAVYLCASSPARDEQFFGPGTRLTVL.